One sample yielded the 5 T cell receptor beta chains listed below, sequenced in a study of HIV-infected children after antiretroviral therapy interruption. The TCR library was built from RNA with a 3' RACE protocol and unique molecular identifiers. TCRdb independently ran MiXCR on the 3' RACE reads; one entry per CDR3 protein. This table has approximately 89,000 distinct CDR3 sequences, 6% to 8.5% appearing once. The treatment denotes: PENTA 11 planned treatment interruption arm or continuous ART arm. Sequences were derived from CD45RA+ CD4+ T cells from PBMCs, pooled from several time points, sampled from a donor given antiretroviral therapy, either interrupted or continuous. As for subset: naive CD4+ CD45RA+ CD45RO- T cells. The receptor set was obtained from a pool of human donors with HIV.

Of note for this clonotype: A single base separates this from a much larger clone, so it may be a read error. This chain connects TRBV7-8 to TRBJ2-5; 8 nucleotides line up with TRBD2. Germline V gene data show CDR1 as SGHVS and CDR2 as FQNEAQ. V trimming: 11 bases; J trimming: 2 bases; junction bases outside the gene matches: 13. The CDR3 sequence is 15 residues long. For the CDR3, the DNA is TGTGCCGGCACCTCCGGGACTAGAGGACAAGAGACCCAGTACTTC. It yields the protein CAGTSGTRGQETQYF.

V is TRBV3-1 and J is TRBJ2-7; no clear D gene. Looked up from germline, CDR1 is LGHDT and CDR2 is YNNKEL (reference sequence). This CDR3 is 14 amino acids long. Trimming shortened V by 3 bases and J by 2 bases, and 11 bases separated the two germline ends. Here the CDR3 DNA reads TGTGCCAGCAGCCAGGTAAAGGCCCCCTACGAGCAGTACTTC. Translating it yields CASSQVKAPYEQYF.

This clonotype was counted between two and nine times. V usage is TRBV10-3 and J usage is TRBJ1-1, with D unresolved. The CDR3 length is 16 residues. The germline V gene has CDR1 ENHRY and CDR2 SYGVKD. Trimming took 0 bases from V and 1 from J, leaving 12 bases between them. The CDR3 protein is CAISESRPSANTEAFF. CDR3 coding DNA: TGTGCCATCAGTGAGTCGAGACCCTCCGCGAACACTGAAGCTTTCTTT.

This clonotype was counted only a few times. This sequence joins TRBV20-1 and TRBJ2-7; 11 nucleotides agree with TRBD2. This CDR3 contains 13 residues. Losses at the gene ends were 2 bases for V and 5 bases for J; bases not matched to a gene: 2. Germline lookup yields CDR1 DFQATT and CDR2 SNEGSKA (reference sequence). The DNA of the CDR3 is TGCAGTGCTAGACTAGCGGGGGGCCACGAGCAGTACTTC. This sequence encodes CSARLAGGHEQYF.

The sample holds many counts of this clonotype. The gene calls are TRBV29-1 and TRBJ2-4, with D perhaps matching TRBD2 (6 bases). Looked up from germline, CDR1 is SQVTM and CDR2 is ANQGSEA. The V end lost 6 bases, the J end lost 1 base, and 10 bases lay between the germline ends. CDR3 length: 13 residues. CDR3 coding DNA: TGCAGCGTGGCAGGGAGGGCCAAAAACATTCAGTACTTC. It encodes CSVAGRAKNIQYF. The complete variable domain, with remaining parts taken from reference TRBV29-1 and TRBJ2-4, reads SAVISQKPSRDICQRGTSLTIQCQVDSQVTMMFWYRQQPGQSLTLIATANQGSEATYESGFVIDKFPISRPNLTFSTLTVSNMSPEDSSIYLCSVAGRAKNIQYFGAGTRLSVL.